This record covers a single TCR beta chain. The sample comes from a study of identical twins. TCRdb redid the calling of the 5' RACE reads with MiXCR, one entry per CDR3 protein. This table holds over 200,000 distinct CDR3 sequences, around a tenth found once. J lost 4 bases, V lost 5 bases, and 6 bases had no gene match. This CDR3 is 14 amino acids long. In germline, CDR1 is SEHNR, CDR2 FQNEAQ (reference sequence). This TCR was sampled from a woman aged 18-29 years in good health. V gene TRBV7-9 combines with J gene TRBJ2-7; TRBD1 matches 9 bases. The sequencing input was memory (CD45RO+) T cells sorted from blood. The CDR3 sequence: CASSDPGQGYEQYF. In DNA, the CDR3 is TGTGCCAGCAGCGATCCGGGACAGGGATACGAGCAGTACTTC.